The clone carrying this T cell receptor beta chain occurred once. The V gene's germline CDR1 is SGHDT and CDR2 YYEEEE. V was clipped by 3 bases and J by 6 bases, with 16 bases between them. This CDR3 spans 15 amino acids. This sample is drawn from a study of blood T cell repertoires in COVID-19. Study in general: The United States, Italy and Spain were the sources of the acute and convalescent COVID-19 samples.

In the authors' methods: Cell counts per sample came from amplifying reference gene primers. Assay used: immunoSEQ multiplex PCR; TCRdb lists only in-frame clones, some missing. The D gene and trimming were derived from the DNA, and the V and J assignments and clone size from that table. Counted here are some 110,000 clones, 75% to 90% occurring once; the ten biggest clones make up 3.2%. The chain uses TRBV5-6 and TRBJ2-1; tentatively, D is TRBD1 (5 bases). Sequencing was carried out using peripheral blood. The receptor was isolated from a woman of 80 years or more with COVID-19, enrolled during active disease. CDR3 residues: CASSSTRTPRNEQFF. The CDR3 DNA is TGTGCCAGCAGCTCAACGAGGACACCGCGCAATGAGCAGTTCTTC. Full variable domain (outside the CDR3, taken from reference TRBV5-6 and TRBJ2-1): DAGVTQSPTHLIKTRGQQVTLRCSPKSGHDTVSWYQQALGQGPQFIFQYYEEEERQRGNFPDRFSGHQFPNYSSELNVNALLLGDSALYLCASSSTRTPRNEQFFGPGTRLTVL.